The 2 T cell receptor beta chains reported below all come from one sample, sequenced in a study of OX40 agonist ivuxolimab in advanced cancers. The method was immunoSEQ multiplex PCR; TCRdb's version includes in-frame clones alone and lacks a portion of them. Of around 100,000 clones listed, 90% are singletons. The sequencing here drew on CD4+ or CD8+ T cells sorted from blood, taken in a trial of the OX40 agonist ivuxolimab. Receptors originate from an adult with an advanced solid tumor such as melanoma, head and neck, liver or kidney cancer.

The V gene is TRBV7-3, the J gene TRBJ2-1; the match to TRBD2 covers 7 bases. The trim removed 5 bases at V and 3 bases at J, leaving 7 bases unmatched. From germline, CDR1 is SGHTA and CDR2 FQGTGA. The CDR3 has 15 amino acids. The CDR3 loop reads CASSRAGLGYNEQFF. Written as DNA, the CDR3 is TGTGCCAGCAGCCGAGCGGGGCTTGGCTACAATGAGCAGTTCTTC.

CDR3 DNA sequence: TGTGCCAGCAGGGAACTAGCGGGAGGAACCGGGGAGCTGTTTTTT. Residues: CASRELAGGTGELFF. The gene calls are TRBV2 and TRBJ2-2, with 12 positions matching TRBD2. The CDR3 is made up of 15 amino acids. V was pared by 6 bases and J by 5 bases, with 4 bases of the junction left unmatched. The germline CDR1 and CDR2 sequences are SNHLY and FYNNEI.